This T cell receptor (beta chain) was identified during a study of blood T cells in healthy people across ages. CDR1 and CDR2 from the germline V gene are LGHDT and YNNKEL (reference sequence). With 0 bases removed from V and 6 bases from J, the gap between germline ends came to 12 bases. The CDR3 covers 14 residues. Primers used in a second PCR of about 6 to 11 cycles were a sample-barcoded 5' primer and a J-beta primer mix. TCRdb fed the 5' RACE reads into MiXCR, producing one record per CDR3 protein. The top ten hold approximately 17% of the sample, which has about 1 million distinct CDR3 sequences, 40% to 55% seen once.

The sample taken for sequencing was blood. This rearrangement joins TRBV3-1 to TRBJ2-7, with D perhaps TRBD1 or TRBD2 (5 bases each). The clonotype was recovered from a woman in her sixties in good health. In nucleotides, the CDR3 is TGTGCCAGCAGCCAAGACGGGGCCTTTGTCGAGCAGTACTTC. Protein sequence: CASSQDGAFVEQYF.